This TCR beta chain was identified during a study of Graves' ophthalmopathy and Graves' hyperthyroidism. Whole-study context: Peripheral blood was gathered at first diagnosis, ahead of any treatment whatsoever.

Amplified TCR beta CDR3 regions were obtained using RNA transcripts as template. HTBI primers were used in a first-round RT-PCR, which preceded a second-round multiplex PCR. TCRdb passed the multiplex PCR reads through MiXCR, listing each CDR3 protein once. The sample holds about 400,000 distinct CDR3 sequences; under 25% are singletons and the top ten take roughly 3%. The study, taken as a whole, reports: The majority of expanded thyroid clonotypes above 0.001 frequency also occurred in blood.

Trimming pared 5 bases from V and 8 bases from J, leaving 6 bases between. The CDR3 contains 10 residues. Germline CDR1 is MDHEN and CDR2 is SYDVKM. There are many counts of this clonotype. The antigen is undetermined. Other autoimmune diseases, uncontrolled infections, pregnancy or lactation led to the exclusion of patients. Orbital computed tomography and thyroid ultrasound, along with TRAb, serum thyroxine and clinical symptoms, underpinned diagnosis. The chain has TRBV28 and TRBJ1-2, with D unclear. The TCR was taken from a woman in her late teens or twenties with stable Graves' hyperthyroidism. What was sequenced was peripheral blood. The CDR3 DNA follows: TGTGCCAGCAGTCACCAGGGCTACACCTTC. It is translated as CASSHQGYTF.